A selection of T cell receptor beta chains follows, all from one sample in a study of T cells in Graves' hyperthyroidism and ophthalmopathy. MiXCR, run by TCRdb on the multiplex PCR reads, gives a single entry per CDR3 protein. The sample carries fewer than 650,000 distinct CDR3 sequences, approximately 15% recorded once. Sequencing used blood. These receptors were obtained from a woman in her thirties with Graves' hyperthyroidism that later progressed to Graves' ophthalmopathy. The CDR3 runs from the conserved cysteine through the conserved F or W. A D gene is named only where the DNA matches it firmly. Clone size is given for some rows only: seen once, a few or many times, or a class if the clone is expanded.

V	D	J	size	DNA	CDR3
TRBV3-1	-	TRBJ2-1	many	TGTGCCAGCAGCCTGTCCCTGGGGTCCTACAATGAGCAGTTCTTC	CASSLSLGSYNEQFF
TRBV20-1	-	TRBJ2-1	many	TGCAGTGCTAGGAGTTCGGACATTTACAATGAGCAGTTCTTC	CSARSSDIYNEQFF
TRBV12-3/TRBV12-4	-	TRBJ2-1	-	TGTGTCAGCAGTTTGCTCAGGGGCCACGAGCAGTTCTTC	CVSSLLRGHEQFF
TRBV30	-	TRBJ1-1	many	TGTGCCTGGACGATCGGGACGAACACTGAAGCTTTCTTT	CAWTIGTNTEAFF
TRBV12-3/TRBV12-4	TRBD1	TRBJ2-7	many	TGTGCCAGCAGCTCTACTCGGGACAGGCCCTTCTACGAGCAGTACTTC	CASSSTRDRPFYEQYF
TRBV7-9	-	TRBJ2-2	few	TGTGCCAGCAGCTCACCCCGGGACTCCCCAGGGACCGGGGAGCTGTTTTTT	CASSSPRDSPGTGELFF
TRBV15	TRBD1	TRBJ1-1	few	TGTGCCACCAGCAACAGGGGGTGGTTGAGAGTGAACACTGAAGCTTTCTTT	CATSNRGWLRVNTEAFF
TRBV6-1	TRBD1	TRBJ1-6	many	TGTGCCAGCAGATCTCGGACGCAGGACAGGCCAAATTCACCCCTCCACTTT	CASRSRTQDRPNSPLHF
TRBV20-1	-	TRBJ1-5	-	TGCAGTGCCGCGCAGAACCAGCCCCAGCATTTT	CSAAQNQPQHF
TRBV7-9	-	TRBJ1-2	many	TGTGCCAGCAGCTTTCGGGACCTGGAGGGCTACACCTTC	CASSFRDLEGYTF
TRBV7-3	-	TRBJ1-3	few	TGTGCCAGCAGTCAGTCGAACACCATATATTTT	CASSQSNTIYF
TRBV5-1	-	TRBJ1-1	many	TGCGCCAGCAGCTTGTCAGACGCGAACACTGAAGCTTTCTTT	CASSLSDANTEAFF
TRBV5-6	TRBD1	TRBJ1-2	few	TGTGCCAGCAGCCCAACCGGGACAGGGGGCCGGTACACCTTC	CASSPTGTGGRYTF
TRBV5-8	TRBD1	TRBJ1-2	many	TGTGCCAGCAGCTTGGAGGGCAGGGGGACTGGCTACACCTTC	CASSLEGRGTGYTF
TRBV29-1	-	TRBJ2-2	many	TGCAGCGCCCTCGGAGCCTCTCCCGCCGGGGAGCTGTTTTTT	CSALGASPAGELFF
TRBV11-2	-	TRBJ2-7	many	TGTGCCAGCAGATTAGGGAACGGCGTAGCGTACGAGCAGTACTTC	CASRLGNGVAYEQYF
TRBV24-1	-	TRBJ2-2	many	TGTGCCACCAGTGGGGTCCTAGCTTCCCAAGGCGCCGGGGAGCTGTTTTTT	CATSGVLASQGAGELFF
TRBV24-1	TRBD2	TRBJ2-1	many	TGTGCCACCAGTGATCCCCTGAACCTAGCGGGAGATCACTTCCTAGCGGGAGATCACAATGAGCAGTTCTTC	CATSDPLNLAGDHFLAGDHNEQFF
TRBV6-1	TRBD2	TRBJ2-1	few	TGTGCCAGCACCAGGGCGGGAGCCTTCAATGAGCAGTTCTTC	CASTRAGAFNEQFF
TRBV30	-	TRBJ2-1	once	TGTGCCTGGAGGGACCACAATGAGCAGTTCTTC	CAWRDHNEQFF
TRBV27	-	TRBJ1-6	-	TGTGCCAGCAGTTTAAAAGCACTTTATAATTCACCCCTCCACTTT	CASSLKALYNSPLHF
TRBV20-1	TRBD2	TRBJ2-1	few	TGCAGTGCCAAGCTAGCGGGAGAGACCTCTTTGTTCTTC	CSAKLAGETSLFF
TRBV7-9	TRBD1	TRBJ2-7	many	TGTGCCAGCAGCTTAGGACAGGGGAGCGACGAGCAGTACTTC	CASSLGQGSDEQYF
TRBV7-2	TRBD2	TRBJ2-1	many	TGTGCCAGCAGCTTTGGACTAGCGGGCTTCAATGAGCAGTTCTTC	CASSFGLAGFNEQFF
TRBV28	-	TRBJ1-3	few	TGTGCCAGCCGGCAGCCCTTTGTTGGAAACACCATATATTTT	CASRQPFVGNTIYF
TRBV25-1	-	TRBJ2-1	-	TGTGCCAGCAGTGCGATAGGGCATGAGCAGTTCTTC	CASSAIGHEQFF
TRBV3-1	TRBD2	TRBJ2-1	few	TGTGCCAGCAGCCAAGGAGCGGGAGGGTTTGATGAGCAGTTCTTC	CASSQGAGGFDEQFF
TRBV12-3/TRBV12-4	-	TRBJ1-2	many	TGTGCCAGCAGTTTACTCCCAGGGGTCGGGTATGGCTACACCTTC	CASSLLPGVGYGYTF
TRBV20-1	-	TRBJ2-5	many	TGCAGTGCTTGGGACCCCTATCCGGGAGCGACCCAGTACTTC	CSAWDPYPGATQYF
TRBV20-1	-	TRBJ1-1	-	TGCAGTGCTACCCCGAGGTTGGGGATCATGAACACTGAAGCTTTCTTT	CSATPRLGIMNTEAFF
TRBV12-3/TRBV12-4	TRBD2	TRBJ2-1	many	TGTGCCAGCAGTTTAGCGTTAGCGGGCCTAAGCTCCTACAATGAGCAGTTCTTC	CASSLALAGLSSYNEQFF
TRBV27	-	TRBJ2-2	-	TGTGCCCGCCCCCCGGGGCCTACAGCTTACACCGGGGAGCTGTTTTTT	CARPPGPTAYTGELFF